The source of this T cell receptor (beta chain) is a study of T cell responses to AZD1222 COVID-19 vaccine. Produced via immunoSEQ multiplex PCR; TCRdb's table is partial and in-frame only. This table has 150,000 or so clones, 92% appearing once. The sequencing here drew on peripheral blood, taken on day 0 of AZD1222 vaccination. The TCR comes from an adult in good health.

CDR3 sequence reads: CASSGNKGGYNEQFF. CDR3 nucleotide sequence: TGTGCCAGCAGCGGCAATAAGGGGGGCTACAATGAGCAGTTCTTC. The V call is TRBV4-2, the J call TRBJ2-1; the D call may be TRBD1 or TRBD2 (6 bases each). V was shortened by 5 bases and J by 3 bases, with 14 bases between the two germline ends. From germline, CDR1 is LGHNA and CDR2 YNFKEQ. The CDR3 loop spans 15 amino acids.